These 24 T cell receptor beta chains came from one sample sequenced in a study of post-analysis software for immune sequencing data. Study conclusions and caveats: TRBV segments more frequent in patients than in controls numbered roughly 5 and included TRBV5-6, TRBV5-1 and TRBV20-1.

Their recognized antigens are unknown. Unique molecular identifiers had been added to the TCR beta cDNA libraries. Using its own MiXCR run on the PCR reads, TCRdb lists one record per CDR3 protein. The data show fewer than 900,000 distinct CDR3 sequences, 35% to 55% seen once. Sequenced input: blood. Receptor source: a girl aged 5 to 17 with multiple sclerosis.

Comment on this clonotype: The junction departs from the called germline gene at one end, perhaps through a read error. The J gene is TRBJ2-3, the V gene TRBV3-1, with 12 bases aligning to TRBD2. This CDR3 comprises 17 residues. The germline V gene has CDR1 LGHDT and CDR2 YNNKEL (reference sequence). In nucleotides, the CDR3 is TGTGCCAGCAGCCAACAGGCCGGGACTAGCGGGTCAGATGCGCAGTATTTT. Translation gives CASSQQAGTSGSDAQYF.

This clonotype was recorded many times. This sequence joins TRBV4-3 and TRBJ2-5; TRBD1 matches 9 bases. Germline lookup yields CDR1 LGHNA and CDR2 YSLEER. With V trimmed by 2 bases and J by 2 bases, 6 bases remained unmatched. The CDR3 sequence is 16 residues long. The CDR3 loop is CASSQHTGGRQETQYF. Here the CDR3 DNA reads TGCGCCAGCAGCCAACACACAGGGGGCAGGCAAGAGACCCAGTACTTC.

The V gene is TRBV2, the J gene TRBJ1-6; the D is unclear. The germline V gene encodes CDR1 SNHLY and CDR2 FYNNEI. V dropped 5 bases and J dropped 3 bases, with 14 bases sitting between them. The CDR3 is 16 amino acids. The CDR3 bases are TGTGCCAGCAGTAACCGACGAGGAGACTATAATTCACCCCTCCACTTT. Its protein is CASSNRRGDYNSPLHF.

The CDR3: CAWSVLLISQGRSNGYTF. CDR3 sequence (DNA): TGTGCCTGGAGTGTACTGTTGATCAGCCAGGGAAGATCGAATGGCTACACCTTC. The chain couples TRBV30 to TRBJ1-2; D is perhaps TRBD1 (5 bases). Germline CDR1 GTSNPN, CDR2 SVGIG (reference sequence). The CDR3 runs to 18 residues. The V and J ends lost 0 bases and 6 bases respectively, with 26 bases between them.

A remark on this clonotype: At one of its ends the junction is not consistent with the germline gene, which may arise from a read error. V and J are TRBV7-9 and TRBJ2-1; the D is unclear. From germline, CDR1 is SEHNR and CDR2 FQNEAQ (reference sequence). The CDR3 has 14 residues. CDR3 coding DNA: TGTACCAGCAGCTTGGTTAGTACCTACAATGAGCAGTTCTTC. Protein product: CTSSLVSTYNEQFF.

This clonotype was picked up a small number of times. Germline is not matched at one junction end, which may reflect a read error. This sequence joins TRBV28 and TRBJ2-5; perhaps D is TRBD1 or TRBD2 (6 bases each). The end of the DNA fits TRBJ2-7 better, so the J call may be wrong. The CDR3 spans 14 residues. From germline, CDR1 is MDHEN and CDR2 SYDVKM. This chain's CDR3 is CAGSFRGLTYEQYF. Here the CDR3 DNA reads TGTGCCGGCAGTTTCCGGGGGCTGACCTACGAGCAGTACTTC.

CDR3 protein: CASGDGYGYTF. Here the CDR3 DNA reads TGTGCCAGTGGGGACGGTTATGGCTACACCTTC. The chain links TRBV7-2 to TRBJ1-2; tentative D call: TRBD1 (5 bases). V gave up 9 bases and J gave up 5 bases, with 10 bases separating them. From germline, CDR1 is SGHTA and CDR2 FQGNSA. This CDR3 spans 11 amino acids.

Concerning this clonotype itself: The germline gene is not matched at one end of the junction; a read error may be the cause. The J gene is TRBJ2-5, the V gene TRBV7-6; no firm D call. Near its end, the DNA agrees better with TRBJ2-7, so the J call may be wrong. This CDR3 is built from 15 residues. Per germline, CDR1 SGHVS and CDR2 FNYEAQ. CDR3 amino acids: CAGSPGPPNLYEQYF. The CDR3 DNA sequence: TGTGCCGGCAGCCCCGGGCCTCCCAACCTCTACGAGCAGTACTTC.

This clonotype has only a few counts. The chain recombines TRBV6-5 with TRBJ2-7, with TRBD2 matching over 8 bases. CDR1 and CDR2 (germline): MNHEY, SVGAGI. Trimming took 6 bases from V and 3 from J; bases not matched to a gene: 10. CDR3 length: 15 residues. CDR3 coding DNA: TGTGCCAGCAGAATGAGCGGGAGTGGGAACTACGAGCAGTACTTC. This encodes CASRMSGSGNYEQYF.

The chain employs TRBV7-9 and TRBJ2-3, with 8 bases matching TRBD2. The germline V gene has CDR1 SEHNR and CDR2 FQNEAQ (reference sequence). The J segment lost 5 bases and the V segment lost 3 bases, leaving 7 bases of the junction unmatched. The CDR3 sequence is 15 residues long. The CDR3 region is CASSFQAGDRDTQYF. The CDR3 DNA follows: TGTGCCAGCAGCTTTCAAGCGGGAGATCGAGATACGCAGTATTTT.

The chain couples TRBV3-1 to TRBJ2-7; a weak D match, TRBD2 (5 bases). The V end lost 5 bases, the J end lost 0 bases, and 8 bases lay between the germline ends. Germline CDR1 is LGHDT and CDR2 is YNNKEL (reference sequence). This CDR3 comprises 13 residues. The CDR3 sequence is CASSGAASYEQYF. In nucleotides, the CDR3 is TGTGCCAGCAGCGGAGCGGCCTCCTACGAGCAGTACTTC.

V gene TRBV5-5 combines with J gene TRBJ1-2; no firm D call. The CDR3 runs to 13 residues. Germline V gene sequence: CDR1 SGHKS, CDR2 YYEKEE (reference sequence). The ends were cut back, 1 base at V and 2 bases at J, with 6 bases in the middle. This CDR3 reads CASSLLGNYGYTF. CDR3 bases: TGTGCCAGCAGCTTGCTGGGCAACTATGGCTACACCTTC.

As DNA, the CDR3 is TGTGCCAGCAGGATCCTATTGGACAGTGAAGCTTTCTTT. Its translation is CASRILLDSEAFF. The chain uses TRBV7-2 and TRBJ1-1; tentative D call: TRBD1 (6 bases). The germline CDR1 and CDR2 sequences are SGHTA and FQGNSA. Between the trimmed V and J ends, which lost 6 bases and 7 bases, there was a span of 15 bases. The CDR3 extends over 13 amino acids.

In this sample, this clonotype turned up a few times. The rearrangement links TRBV12-3 or TRBV12-4 to TRBJ2-3; TRBD2 might be the D (5 bases). The CDR3 is 10 residues long. V gave up 8 bases and J gave up 11 bases, with 11 bases separating them. In DNA form, the CDR3 reads TGTGCCAGCCGCGAGGGAGAGCAGTATTTT. Translated, it gives CASREGEQYF.

This clonotype has a count of ten or more. Here the CDR3 reads CASSSPGQGAYEQYF. The CDR3 DNA is TGTGCCAGCAGTTCGCCGGGACAGGGGGCCTACGAGCAGTACTTC. The genes are TRBV7-2 and TRBJ2-7; 11 positions match TRBD1. J gave up 2 bases and V 6 bases, and 6 bases lay outside the gene matches. Germline CDR1 SGHTA, CDR2 FQGNSA. The CDR3 sequence is 15 residues long. Combining the CDR3 with reference TRBV7-2 and TRBJ2-7 gives the whole variable domain GAGVSQSPSNKVTEKGKDVELRCDPISGHTALYWYRQSLGQGLEFLIYFQGNSAPDKSGLPSDRFSAERTGGSVSTLTIQRTQQEDSAVYLCASSSPGQGAYEQYFGPGTRLTVT.

This clonotype appeared a few times. The chain joins TRBV5-1 to TRBJ2-5; perhaps TRBD2 as D (6 bases). The CDR3 runs 14 residues. CDR1 and CDR2 from the germline V gene are SGHRS and YFSETQ. Trimming took off 2 bases at V and 5 bases at J, with 13 bases between the two ends. The CDR3 protein is CASSLQTSFETQYF. CDR3 coding DNA: TGCGCCAGCAGCTTACAGACTAGTTTCGAGACCCAGTACTTC.

This clonotype has a single count. In nucleotides, the CDR3 is TGCGCCACCCAACAGGGGGCAACCACTGAAGCTTTCTTT. It yields the protein CATQQGATTEAFF. V gene TRBV10-2 combines with J gene TRBJ1-1, with 9 bases that match TRBD1. This CDR3 has 13 amino acids. After removal of 10 bases from V and 4 bases from J, the junction contained 7 bases not matched to a gene. Germline-derived CDR1 and CDR2 are WSHSY and SAAADI.

The chain recombines TRBV6-2 or TRBV6-3 with TRBJ2-1; possibly TRBD1 for D (5 bases). CDR3 size: 15 residues. The germline CDR1 and CDR2 sequences are MNHEY and SVGEGT. Between the trimmed V and J ends, which lost 4 bases and 9 bases, there was a span of 19 bases. In nucleotides, the CDR3 is TGTGCCAGCAGTTCACTGGGGCCGTTAGACAGTGAGCAGTTCTTC. Translated: CASSSLGPLDSEQFF.

CDR3 protein: CASSPGMGAVVSGNTIYF. DNA of the CDR3: TGTGCCAGCAGCCCCGGGATGGGGGCAGTTGTCTCTGGAAACACCATATATTTT. This chain links TRBV7-9 with TRBJ1-3; a weak D match, TRBD1 (6 bases). This CDR3 spans 18 amino acids. The V and J ends lost 5 bases and 0 bases respectively, with 20 bases between them. The V gene's germline CDR1 is SEHNR and CDR2 FQNEAQ (reference sequence).

The chain links TRBV12-3 or TRBV12-4 to TRBJ2-1; 9 nucleotides match TRBD2. J was trimmed by 8 bases and V by 2 bases; bases with no gene match: 10. The CDR3 is 16 residues long. The CDR3 loop is CASSLPGLANQYEQFF. The CDR3 DNA is TGTGCCAGCAGTTTACCGGGACTAGCAAACCAATATGAGCAGTTCTTC.

This sequence joins TRBV20-1 and TRBJ2-7; 11 bases align to TRBD2. V lost 0 bases and J lost 4; bases outside the gene matches: 17. The CDR3 consists of 19 residues. Germline V lookup: CDR1 DFQATT, CDR2 SNEGSKA (reference sequence). CDR3 loop: CSARDRTSGGHSTRYEQYF. The CDR3 region has the DNA TGCAGTGCTAGAGATAGAACTAGCGGGGGCCATTCTACACGATACGAGCAGTACTTC.

This clonotype has ten or more counts. V and J are TRBV7-2 and TRBJ2-3, with TRBD2 matching 7 bases. In germline, CDR1 is SGHTA, CDR2 FQGNSA. CDR3 size: 16 residues. V dropped 3 bases and J dropped 6; count of bases not matched to a gene: 12. The DNA of the CDR3 is TGTGCCAGCAGCTTGGTCCTAGGCGGGAGAACCGATACGCAGTATTTT. It translates to CASSLVLGGRTDTQYF.

This clonotype was detected only a few times. This chain uses TRBV20-1 with TRBJ2-7; the D gene is possibly TRBD2 (5 bases). The CDR3 covers 12 residues. V was pared by 3 bases and J by 5 bases, with 11 bases between. Germline CDR1 DFQATT, CDR2 SNEGSKA (reference sequence). CDR3 residues: CSASGGSDEQYF. CDR3 DNA: TGCAGTGCTAGCGGCGGGTCCGACGAGCAGTACTTC.

The V call is TRBV20-1, the J call TRBJ2-1; D is ambiguous. The CDR3 is 12 amino acids. V gave up 3 bases and J gave up 7 bases, with 10 bases separating them. The V gene's germline CDR1 is DFQATT and CDR2 SNEGSKA (reference sequence). CDR3 nucleotide sequence: TGCAGTGCTAGGAGGCTCCTAAATGAGCAGTTCTTC. This translates into CSARRLLNEQFF.